The clone carrying this T cell receptor beta chain was detected only a few times. Antigen unknown. Unique molecular identifiers were present on the cDNA, and a universal primer site came from template switching. TCRdb processed the 5' RACE reads anew with MiXCR; each CDR3 protein has one entry. The table has 300,000 to 400,000 distinct CDR3 sequences, roughly 12% seen once. This sample is drawn from a study of identical twins. Study-wide results and caveats: Memory repertoires showed no such pattern, whereas abundant cord blood beta clonotypes carried fewer insertions. Weaker excess twin sharing was observed in beta out-of-frame sequences.

Trimming cost V 6 bases and J 0 bases; bases outside gene matches: 4. Germline CDR1 MNHEY, CDR2 SMNVEV (reference sequence). The length of the CDR3 is 15 residues. This sample was shared with a second study, whose subject was yellow fever vaccine responses in identical twins. From that paper: Twins reportedly appeared to share part of their vaccine T cell response while keeping part individual.

This chain links TRBV27 with TRBJ2-1, with 8 positions matching TRBD2. This clonotype originated in a woman aged 18-30 years in good health. Sequenced: CD8+ T cells sorted from blood. CDR3 nucleotide sequence: TGTGCCAGCAGCGACGGGGGGGCCTCCTACAATGAGCAGTTCTTC. Translated, it gives CASSDGGASYNEQFF.